This is a list of T cell receptor beta chains from one sample in a study of type 1 regulatory T cells. A single record per CDR3 protein comes from TCRdb applying MiXCR to the reads. The repertoire holds tens of thousands of distinct CDR3 sequences, with more than 20% as singletons. Antigens for these TCRs are unknown. Sequences were obtained from cultured type 1 regulatory T (Tr1) cells, either the whole culture or a sorted fraction (not recorded which). The origin of the receptors is a human donor in good health. Both conserved end residues are part of each CDR3. The order of the fields is clone size, V gene, J gene, CDR3 length, D gene, CDR3 DNA, CDR3 protein. A D gene is named only where the DNA matches it firmly. A clone size is listed for some rows: how often the clone was seen (once, few, many), or a class if it is expanded.

many	TRBV12-3/TRBV12-4	TRBJ1-5	12	-	TGTGCCAGCAGTCTGGAGGGCCAGCCCCAGCATTTT	CASSLEGQPQHF
-	TRBV7-9	TRBJ2-2	17	TRBD2	TGTGCCAGCAGTCCCCGGGGCGGGAGCGGTGACACCGGGGAGCTGTTTTTT	CASSPRGGSGDTGELFF
-	TRBV5-1	TRBJ2-1	12	-	TGCGCCAGCAGCTTGAATAGCAATGAGCAGTTCTTC	CASSLNSNEQFF
-	TRBV27	TRBJ2-3	12	-	TGTGCCAGCAGTTCTGGTTGGGATACGCAGTATTTT	CASSSGWDTQYF
-	TRBV7-2	TRBJ2-3	15	TRBD2	TGTGCCAGCAGCAATAGCGGGAGTAGCACAGATACGCAGTATTTT	CASSNSGSSTDTQYF
few	TRBV20-1	TRBJ2-1	13	TRBD2	TGCAGTGGGAGTAGCGGGAGGGCCTATGAGCAGTTCTTC	CSGSSGRAYEQFF
-	TRBV28	TRBJ2-3	16	TRBD2	TGTACCAGCAGTGTTGCTGGCGGGAGTAGCACAGATACGCAGTATTTT	CTSSVAGGSSTDTQYF
few	TRBV5-1	TRBJ2-3	15	TRBD2	TGCGCCAGCAGCTTTACTAGCGGAGGCACAGATACGCAGTATTTT	CASSFTSGGTDTQYF
few	TRBV10-3	TRBJ2-2	15	TRBD2	TGTGCCATACCAAGAAAGCGGGACTACACCGGGGAGCTGTTTTTT	CAIPRKRDYTGELFF
-	TRBV27	TRBJ1-6	14	TRBD1	TGTGCCAGCAGGCCCGGGACAGGGGTGTCACCCCTCCACTTT	CASRPGTGVSPLHF
few	TRBV2	TRBJ2-1	16	-	TGTGCCAGCAGTGAAGGGAGGGTACAGGTAGGAGGGCCGCAGTTCTTC	CASSEGRVQVGGPQFF
few	TRBV6-1	TRBJ2-3	16	TRBD2	TGTGCCAGCAGTACATCTAGCGGGAGGTACCCAGATACGCAGTATTTT	CASSTSSGRYPDTQYF
-	TRBV10-3	TRBJ2-7	13	TRBD1	TGTGCCATCAGCCAAGGACAGGGGGGGGAGCAGTACTTC	CAISQGQGGEQYF
few	TRBV12-3/TRBV12-4	TRBJ1-2	12	-	TGTGCCAGCAGTCTAATGGACAATGGCTACACCTTC	CASSLMDNGYTF
-	TRBV3-1	TRBJ1-1	15	-	TGTGCCAGCAGCCAAGCGGGACACCTAAACACTGAAGCTTTCTTT	CASSQAGHLNTEAFF
-	TRBV6-1	TRBJ1-4	14	TRBD1	TGTGCCAGCAGCAGGGGGGCCCTAAATGAAAAACTGTTTTTT	CASSRGALNEKLFF
few	TRBV12-3/TRBV12-4	TRBJ2-1	14	-	TGTGCCAGCACCCTCCGGGGGAACGTGGATGAGCAGTTCTTC	CASTLRGNVDEQFF
-	TRBV7-8	TRBJ2-1	16	-	TGTGCCAGCAGCTTAGGGGAACTGAGGCCCTACAATGAGCAGTTCTTC	CASSLGELRPYNEQFF
-	TRBV20-1	TRBJ1-6	12	-	TGCAGTGCAGGGACGGGCAATTCACCCCTCCACTTT	CSAGTGNSPLHF
-	TRBV7-2	TRBJ2-1	15	TRBD2	TGTGCCAGCAGCTCCGGACTAGCGGGATCTAATGAGCAGTTCTTC	CASSSGLAGSNEQFF
-	TRBV27	TRBJ2-6	15	-	TGTGCCAGCAGTTCCGCTGCTTCTGGGGCCAACGTCCTGACTTTC	CASSSAASGANVLTF
-	TRBV25-1	TRBJ2-5	13	-	TGTGCCAGCAGTGAGTGGGGGAGAGAGACCCAGTACTTC	CASSEWGRETQYF
few	TRBV24-1	TRBJ2-3	16	TRBD2	TGTGCCACCAGTCCGGAGCGGGAGCGGGGCACAGATACGCAGTATTTT	CATSPERERGTDTQYF
-	TRBV7-6	TRBJ2-6	16	-	TGTGCCAGCAGCTCTTTACAGGGAACTGGGGCCAACGTCCTGACTTTC	CASSSLQGTGANVLTF
-	TRBV6-5	TRBJ1-1	14	TRBD1	TGTGCCAGCAGTCAAGTGACAGGGGACACTGAAGCTTTCTTT	CASSQVTGDTEAFF
-	TRBV5-1	TRBJ2-6	18	TRBD2	TGCGCCAGCAGCCAACGACTAGCGGGAGTAGGGGGGGCCAACGTCCTGACTTTC	CASSQRLAGVGGANVLTF
-	TRBV5-1	TRBJ1-1	17	-	TGCGCCAGCAGCTTGGCCCCCACCGGGACGGGGAACACTGAAGCTTTCTTT	CASSLAPTGTGNTEAFF
-	TRBV3-1	TRBJ2-3	15	TRBD2	TGTGCCAGCAGCCTTAGCGGGAGTAACACAGATACGCAGTATTTT	CASSLSGSNTDTQYF
-	TRBV5-6	TRBJ1-6	15	-	TGTGCCAGCAGCTTGGCCGCACTGCAGGGCTCACCCCTCCACTTT	CASSLAALQGSPLHF
many	TRBV5-1	TRBJ1-1	14	-	TGCGCCAGCAGCTTGGGTTCCGGGAACACTGAAGCTTTCTTT	CASSLGSGNTEAFF
many	TRBV7-7	TRBJ1-1	13	TRBD1	TGTGCTAGCAGCATGGACAGGGGAGGTGAAGCTTTCTTT	CASSMDRGGEAFF
few	TRBV12-3/TRBV12-4	TRBJ1-6	17	-	TGTGCCAGCAGTTTACGGACCGGGGTAAAGGGGAATTCACCCCTCCACTTT	CASSLRTGVKGNSPLHF
-	TRBV7-9	TRBJ2-2	16	TRBD2	TGTGCCAGCAGCTTATTAACGGGAGGCGGGACCGGGGAGCTGTTTTTT	CASSLLTGGGTGELFF